These T cell receptor beta chains were read from a single sample in a study of blood T cell repertoires in COVID-19. The assay was immunoSEQ multiplex PCR, and TCRdb's table has in-frame clones only and misses some. The sample has 150,000 to 190,000 clones, about four fifths seen once. Source material: peripheral blood. These receptors originate from a man aged 60 to 69 with acute or convalescent COVID-19. Each CDR3 is given without its conserved first and last residue.

TRBJ1-5 | TRBV6-5 | ASSVTETSNQPQH
TRBJ2-1 | TRBV19 | ASSTPGLALNEQF
TRBJ1-4 | TRBV5-6 | ASSLAGDDATNEKLF
TRBJ2-3 | TRBV7-9 | ASSRGTGGTDTQY
TRBJ2-1 | TRBV11-2 | ASSSGVWEGQRI
TRBJ1-4 | TRBV19 | ASSQGMNEKLF
TRBJ2-3 | TRBV27 | ASSPRGAASTDTQY
TRBJ2-7 | TRBV7-9 | ASSRGGGLASDEQY
TRBJ2-1 | TRBV6-2/TRBV6-3 | ASSQRQSYNEQF
TRBJ2-2 | TRBV10-3 | AISPTTGSSAGELF
TRBJ2-1 | TRBV7-2 | ASSDRPAGAYNEQF
TRBJ2-1 | TRBV5-1 | ASSFGRGYNEQF
TRBJ2-7 | TRBV5-7 | ASSLIDSYSSYEQY
TRBJ2-7 | TRBV18 | ASSPRQGANEQY
TRBJ1-3 | TRBV5-6 | ASSLTGQGGNTIY
TRBJ1-6 | TRBV7-3 | ASSLGQHNSPLH
TRBJ2-1 | TRBV24-1 | ATSDRTGNNEQF
TRBJ2-7 | TRBV28 | ASSFVSFRFSLTGTSGRGYEQY
TRBJ1-6 | TRBV3-1/TRBV3-2 | ASSQGQGITSPLH
TRBJ2-3 | TRBV6-5 | ATTAAGIGTDTQY
TRBJ1-1 | TRBV18 | ASSLSTGGVTEAF
TRBJ2-1 | TRBV4-3 | ASSHEFAIPTSGYNEQF
TRBJ2-3 | TRBV19 | ASAPGGTDTQY
TRBJ2-5 | TRBV7-2 | ASSPGRRPGAQY
TRBJ2-3 | TRBV6-5 | ASSDSGGAIDTQY
TRBJ2-7 | TRBV12-3/TRBV12-4 | ASSLLRYEQY
TRBJ2-5 | TRBV7-6 | ASSLFSGRATETQY
TRBJ2-3 | TRBV13 | ASSLRGITDTQY
TRBJ2-7 | TRBV7-2 | ASSARAGGPYEQY
TRBJ2-1 | TRBV28 | ASSSTGTGYDEQF
TRBJ1-1 | TRBV6-2/TRBV6-3 | ASSRDRGPTATEAF
TRBJ2-7 | TRBV4-1 | ASSQYGGGPSYEQY
TRBJ1-2 | TRBV28 | ASSGQHNGYT
TRBJ1-1 | TRBV7-9 | ASSPGRGWHTEAF
TRBJ2-1 | TRBV27 | ASSSSGRSYNEQF
TRBJ1-4 | TRBV2 | ASRTGGANEKLF
TRBJ1-1 | TRBV6-1 | ASSEDGTGAGAEAF
TRBJ1-1 | TRBV24-1 | ATSDFNRANGAF
TRBJ2-7 | TRBV27 | ASRTTSVSSYEQY
TRBJ2-1 | TRBV5-4 | ASGAIAGGPKNEQF
TRBJ2-7 | TRBV5-6 | TSSLEPLTWEQY
TRBJ2-1 | TRBV12-3/TRBV12-4 | ASSLGDEQF
TRBJ1-2 | TRBV7-8 | ASSLQGQGIGYT
TRBJ2-5 | TRBV6-5 | ASTRDGGRGETQY
TRBJ2-3 | TRBV7-9 | ASSLGDRLTDTQY
TRBJ1-4 | TRBV7-2 | ASSSSANEKLF
TRBJ2-2 | TRBV19 | ASTLGSLSTTGELF
TRBJ1-1 | TRBV19 | ASSLYTGGNTEAF
TRBJ2-7 | TRBV25-1 | ASSGQLRQY
TRBJ2-3 | TRBV3-1/TRBV3-2 | ASSQDGAGGGDTQY
TRBJ2-1 | TRBV3-1/TRBV3-2 | ASSQVLAGAGNEQF
TRBJ1-1 | TRBV19 | ASMGGRTMNTEAF